This TCR beta chain stems from a study of beta chain features in type 1 diabetes. Findings and limits, study-wide: Among patients with Type 1 diabetes, TCRB CDR3s were moderately but significantly shorter in every one of the four CD4+ subsets. More deletions and fewer insertions at VDJ junctions were seen in type 1 diabetes patients.

This clone was seen only a few times. Antigen: not known. Of the isolated RNA, all was reverse transcribed, and so the sequenced material was expressed TCRB transcripts. Sequenced by immunoSEQ multiplex PCR; TCRdb stores in-frame clones only, minus some. This sample carries around 310,000 clones, about 14% of them seen once, and the ten largest clones take roughly 0.015%. CDR1 and CDR2 from the germline V gene are SGHTA and FQGNSA. CDR3 length: 16 residues. Trimming removed 3 bases from V and 5 bases from J, with 17 bases in between. Every participating donor gave one draw, a heparinised blood sample averaging around 100 mL.

Sequenced: naive CD4+ T cells from blood. This chain joins TRBV7-2 and TRBJ2-1, with a weak D call TRBD2 (6 bases). The clonotype originates from a young woman with type 1 diabetes. The CDR3 DNA sequence: TGTGCCAGCAGCTTCGCCGGGGGAGGAACGCACAATGAGCAGTTCTTC. This gives the protein CASSFAGGGTHNEQFF. The complete variable domain, with remaining parts taken from reference TRBV7-2 and TRBJ2-1, reads GAGVSQSPSNKVTEKGKDVELRCDPISGHTALYWYRQSLGQGLEFLIYFQGNSAPDKSGLPSDRFSAERTGGSVSTLTIQRTQQEDSAVYLCASSFAGGGTHNEQFFGPGTRLTVL.